Below are 6 T cell receptor beta chains sequenced from a single sample in a study of cytomegalovirus exposure and HLA in healthy donors. Both 60 Vbeta primers and 13 Jbeta primers went into the PCR. The protocol was immunoSEQ multiplex PCR, while the TCRdb copy is restricted to in-frame clones and leaves out a portion. This table has about 180,000 clones, around 80% appearing once. The material sequenced was PBMCs. These TCRs come from a man aged 40-55 years in good health and CMV-seronegative.

J is TRBJ1-1 and V is TRBV5-1; tentative D call: TRBD1 (6 bases). The CDR3 is 14 amino acids. Trimming removed 7 bases at V and 1 base at J, with 14 bases between. Germline V gene sequence: CDR1 SGHRS, CDR2 YFSETQ. The CDR3 loop reads CASGEGQKNTEAFF. The CDR3 nucleotides read TGCGCCAGCGGAGAGGGACAAAAGAACACTGAAGCTTTCTTT.

The chain combines TRBV27 with TRBJ1-2; D unclear. CDR3 length: 12 amino acids. The germline V gene has CDR1 MNHEY and CDR2 SMNVEV (reference sequence). Between the trimmed V and J ends, which lost 5 bases and 4 bases, there was a span of 8 bases. CDR3 residues: CASSAFGYGYTF. Written as DNA, the CDR3 is TGTGCCAGCAGTGCCTTCGGCTATGGCTACACCTTC.

This clone was counted a single time. This chain uses TRBV10-3 with TRBJ2-5, with TRBD2 matching over 7 bases. The V gene end was trimmed by 4 bases and the J gene end by 2 bases; junction bases not matched to a gene: 4. Germline V gives CDR1 ENHRY, CDR2 SYGVKD. This CDR3 is built from 14 residues. CDR3 sequence reads: CAISGTRGQETQYF. In nucleotides, the CDR3 is TGTGCCATCAGTGGGACTAGAGGACAAGAGACCCAGTACTTC.

This chain joins TRBV10-3 and TRBJ1-5, with TRBD1 matching over 7 bases. The V gene's germline CDR1 is ENHRY and CDR2 SYGVKD. J was trimmed by 0 bases and V by 3 bases; bases with no gene match: 2. This CDR3 region has 15 residues. Here the CDR3 reads CAISDGQDSNQPQHF. The CDR3 DNA reads TGTGCCATCAGTGACGGACAGGATAGCAATCAGCCCCAGCATTTT.

The chain employs TRBV30 and TRBJ2-7; D remains ambiguous. The CDR3 is 12 residues long. Germline lookup yields CDR1 GTSNPN and CDR2 SVGIG (reference sequence). The V end was cut by 6 bases, the J end by 2 bases, with 11 bases between. CDR3 coding DNA: TGTGCCTGTGACTCGCCGCCCTACGAGCAGTACTTC. This translates into CACDSPPYEQYF.

CDR3 protein: CASSLPAGDYTF. In DNA form, the CDR3 reads TGTGCCAGCAGCCTACCAGCGGGAGACTACACCTTC. This chain links TRBV7-8 with TRBJ1-2, with unresolved D. V gave up 5 bases and J gave up 10 bases, with 14 bases separating them. Germline loops: CDR1 SGHVS, CDR2 FQNEAQ. The CDR3 has 12 residues. The full variable domain, in which reference TRBV7-8 and TRBJ1-2 provide the parts outside the CDR3, is GAGVSQSPRYKVAKRGQDVALRCDPISGHVSLFWYQQALGQGPEFLTYFQNEAQLDKSGLPSDRFFAERPEGSVSTLKIQRTQQEDSAVYLCASSLPAGDYTFGSGTRLTVV.